A single sample gave rise to the 6 T cell receptor beta chains below, sequenced in a study of blood T cell repertoires in COVID-19. Sequenced by immunoSEQ multiplex PCR; TCRdb stores in-frame clones only, minus some. The table includes approximately 210,000 clones, 84% detected once. The sequenced sample was peripheral blood. The receptors derive from a woman between 70 and 85 years old with active or convalescent COVID-19.

The chain carries TRBV19 and TRBJ2-7; weak D call: TRBD1 (6 bases). Germline V gives CDR1 LNHDA, CDR2 SQIVND (reference sequence). The CDR3 length is 15 residues. Between the trimmed V and J ends, which lost 6 bases and 3 bases, there was a span of 18 bases. For the CDR3, the DNA is TGTGCCAGTAGGCCCTCAGGGGCCTCCGTCTACGAGCAGTACTTC. Translating gives CASRPSGASVYEQYF.

The CDR3 spells CASSYSGTGRYGYTF. DNA of the CDR3: TGTGCCAGCAGTTACTCCGGGACAGGGCGTTATGGCTACACCTTC. The chain carries TRBV6-5 and TRBJ1-2; 9 nucleotides agree with TRBD1. Trimming took 0 bases from V and 5 from J; bases not matched to a gene: 4. The CDR3 length is 15 residues. Germline CDR1 reads MNHEY; CDR2 reads SVGAGI.

This chain joins TRBV2 and TRBJ1-5, with D possibly being TRBD1 (5 bases). This CDR3 is built from 15 residues. Germline V lookup: CDR1 SNHLY, CDR2 FYNNEI. V lost 5 bases and J lost 1, with 12 bases in between. The DNA for the CDR3 is TGTGCCAGCAGTAGACAGCTAGTAAGCAATCAGCCCCAGCATTTT. This translates into CASSRQLVSNQPQHF. The full variable domain, completed using reference TRBV2 and TRBJ1-5, is EPEVTQTPSHQVTQMGQEVILRCVPISNHLYFYWYRQILGQKVEFLVSFYNNEISEKSEIFDDQFSVERPDGSNFTLKIRSTKLEDSAMYFCASSRQLVSNQPQHFGDGTRLSIL.

The chain uses TRBV6-5 and TRBJ1-4; no firm D call. Germline CDR1 MNHEY, CDR2 SVGAGI. This CDR3 contains 16 residues. V lost 4 bases and J 5 bases, leaving 17 bases between the germline ends. CDR3 nucleotides: TGTGCCAGCAGTTCCCCACGGGGTGAATCAAATGAAAAACTGTTTTTT. Its translation is CASSSPRGESNEKLFF.

This CDR3 is CASSVAGLGPYEQYF. The DNA of the CDR3 is TGTGCCAGCAGCGTAGCGGGACTGGGACCTTACGAGCAGTACTTC. The V call is TRBV9, the J call TRBJ2-7, with a weak D call TRBD2 (6 bases). The CDR3 contains 15 residues. Germline CDR1 is SGDLS and CDR2 is YYNGEE. V was pared by 0 bases and J by 4 bases, with 14 bases between.

The chain is built from TRBV7-6 and TRBJ2-2, with no clear D. V was cut by 0 bases and J by 4 bases, with 12 bases left in between. This CDR3 is built from 16 residues. Germline-derived CDR1 and CDR2 are SGHVS and FNYEAQ. The CDR3 nucleotides are TGTGCCAGCAGCTTAGCGTGGAGTCGGGTCACCGGGGAGCTGTTTTTT. This gives the protein CASSLAWSRVTGELFF.